The 9 T cell receptor beta chains listed next were all sequenced from one sample in a study of blood T cell repertoires in COVID-19. Here immunoSEQ multiplex PCR was the method, and the copy in TCRdb shows in-frame clones only, minus some. This sample carries 110,000 to 150,000 clones, more than 80% of them seen once, and the ten largest clones take approximately 4.3%. Sequenced: PBMCs or T cells enriched from blood (not recorded which). These receptors were taken from a man aged 45-60 years who had recovered from COVID-19.

The J gene is TRBJ2-7, the V gene TRBV11-2, with 8 bases aligning to TRBD1. Germline values: CDR1 SGHAT, CDR2 FQNNGV. This CDR3 spans 15 amino acids. V dropped 2 bases and J dropped 6; count of bases not matched to a gene: 9. CDR3 region: CASSLSAAGGGEQYV. CDR3 DNA sequence: TGTGCCAGCAGCTTAAGTGCGGCAGGGGGCGGCGAGCAGTACGTC.

The rearrangement uses TRBV5-1 and TRBJ1-6; 9 bases fit TRBD1. Germline-derived CDR1 and CDR2 are SGHRS and YFSETQ. The CDR3 is made up of 17 amino acids. V was pared by 4 bases and J by 8 bases, with 13 bases of the junction left unmatched. Written as DNA, the CDR3 is TGCGCCAGCAGCGACCGGGACAGGGAGGTTTTGGATTCACCCCTCCACTTT. Protein: CASSDRDREVLDSPLHF.

The chain has TRBV30 and TRBJ2-7; 11 nucleotides align to TRBD2. The germline V gene encodes CDR1 GTSNPN and CDR2 SVGIG (reference sequence). V gave up 2 bases and J gave up 3 bases; unmatched junction bases: 12. The CDR3 covers 17 residues. The CDR3 nucleotides are TGTGCCTGGAGTAGCACTCGGACTAGCGGGCAACTCTACGAGCAGTACTTC. Protein: CAWSSTRTSGQLYEQYF.

V is TRBV6-4 and J is TRBJ2-1; 8 bases are shared with TRBD2. The CDR3 runs 15 residues. The trim removed 6 bases at V and 5 bases at J, leaving 9 bases unmatched. From germline, CDR1 is MRHNA and CDR2 SNTAGT. The CDR3 DNA reads as TGTGCCAGCAGCGCTAGACGGGGGGGTCACAATGAGCAGTTCTTC. As protein: CASSARRGGHNEQFF.

This sequence joins TRBV5-4 and TRBJ1-1; TRBD1 might be the D (6 bases). The CDR3 has 14 amino acids. Per germline, CDR1 SGHNT and CDR2 YYREEE (reference sequence). V lost 2 bases, J lost 1 base, and 9 bases lay in between. DNA of the CDR3: TGTGCCAGCAGCTTCGACAGGACGAACACTGAAGCTTTCTTT. Amino acid sequence: CASSFDRTNTEAFF. Drawing the rest from reference TRBV5-4 and TRBJ1-1, the complete variable domain is ETGVTQSPTHLIKTRGQQVTLRCSSQSGHNTVSWYQQALGQGPQFIFQYYREEENGRGNFPPRFSGLQFPNYSSELNVNALELDDSALYLCASSFDRTNTEAFFGQGTRLTVV.

The rearrangement links TRBV27 to TRBJ2-3; a possible D gene is TRBD1 (6 bases). The CDR3 loop spans 14 amino acids. The germline V gene has CDR1 MNHEY and CDR2 SMNVEV (reference sequence). With 6 bases removed from V and 3 bases from J, the gap between germline ends came to 13 bases. CDR3 in DNA: TGTGCCAGCAGAGCCCGGGACACAACAGATACGCAGTATTTT. Its translation: CASRARDTTDTQYF.

The J gene is TRBJ2-2, the V gene TRBV2, with 9 bases lining up with TRBD1. With V trimmed by 5 bases and J by 2 bases, 3 bases remained unmatched. Germline-derived CDR1 and CDR2 are SNHLY and FYNNEI. This CDR3 has 15 residues. Written as DNA, the CDR3 is TGTGCCAGCAGTAAACAGGGGGCAAACACCGGGGAGCTGTTTTTT. Amino acid sequence: CASSKQGANTGELFF.

This chain joins TRBV4-1 and TRBJ1-2; D not resolved. CDR1 is MGHRA, CDR2 YSYEKL, per germline. V lost 2 bases to trimming and J lost 1 base, with 5 bases between them. The CDR3 loop spans 13 amino acids. The CDR3 DNA reads TGCGCCAGCAGCCAACGGGGTAACTATGGCTACACCTTC. Its translation: CASSQRGNYGYTF.

The V and J genes are TRBV4-2 and TRBJ1-6; D uncertain. This CDR3 is built from 17 residues. Trimming removed 1 base from V and 10 bases from J, with 20 bases in between. The germline CDR1 and CDR2 sequences are LGHNA and YNFKEQ. DNA of the CDR3: TGTGCCAGCAGCCAAGCCTCGCTGGCACGAATACAGTCACCCCTCCACTTT. Translation gives CASSQASLARIQSPLHF.